The T cell receptor beta chain under discussion was sequenced for a study of radiation and T cells in renal cell carcinoma. The sample holds many counts of this clone. TCRdb keeps only in-frame clones here, not all; method: immunoSEQ multiplex PCR. The sample includes roughly 120,000 clones, roughly 80% of them seen just once. Germline lookup yields CDR1 LGHNA and CDR2 YSLEER. CDR3 length: 13 amino acids. V lost 4 bases and J 8 bases, leaving 14 bases between the germline ends. Time point here: baseline pretreatment blood. Treatment of the sample: 15 Gy SBRT to primary tumor, nephrectomy 4 weeks later.

This clonotype was obtained from an older woman with renal cell carcinoma. The source was blood, collected from a patient whose treatment included radiotherapy and nephrectomy. The chain employs TRBV4-3 and TRBJ1-2, with a tentative D call TRBD1 (5 bases). CDR3 protein: CASSPNGGWGYTF. The CDR3, as DNA: TGCGCCAGCAGCCCCAACGGGGGTTGGGGCTACACCTTC.